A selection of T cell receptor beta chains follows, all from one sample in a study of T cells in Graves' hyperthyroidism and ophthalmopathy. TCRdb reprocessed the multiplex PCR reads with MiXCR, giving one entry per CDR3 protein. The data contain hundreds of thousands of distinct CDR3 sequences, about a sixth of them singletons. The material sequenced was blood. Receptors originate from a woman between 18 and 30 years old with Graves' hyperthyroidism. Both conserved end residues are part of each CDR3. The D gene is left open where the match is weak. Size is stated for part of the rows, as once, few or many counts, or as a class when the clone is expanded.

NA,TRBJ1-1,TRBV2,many,TGTGCCAGCAGTGAAAGGGGACGGCCGAACACTGAAGCTTTCTTT,CASSERGRPNTEAFF
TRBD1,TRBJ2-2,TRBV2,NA,TGTGCCAGCAGTAGGACACAGGGGGCGCGCACCGGGGAGCTGTTTTTT,CASSRTQGARTGELFF
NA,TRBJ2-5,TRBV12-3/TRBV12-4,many,TGTGCCAGCAGTCGGGGGTTCGGGCAAGAGACCCAGTACTTC,CASSRGFGQETQYF
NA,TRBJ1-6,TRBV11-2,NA,TGTGCCAGCAGCAGTAACCTCAGATCTGGCTCCTATAATTCACCCCTCCACTTT,CASSSNLRSGSYNSPLHF
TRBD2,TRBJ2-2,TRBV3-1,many,TGTGCCAGCAGCCCCCTAGCGGGAGACACCGGGGAGCTGTTTTTT,CASSPLAGDTGELFF
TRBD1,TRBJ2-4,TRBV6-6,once,TGTGCCAGCAGTTACTCGACAGGGGGCAAAAACATTCAGTACTTC,CASSYSTGGKNIQYF
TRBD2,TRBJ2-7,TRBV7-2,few,TGTGCCAGCGCCCGGGCGGGAGATTCCTACGAGCAGTACTTC,CASARAGDSYEQYF
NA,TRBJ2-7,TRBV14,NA,TGTGCCAGCAGCCAAGTGGCAGGGGGGCCATACGAGCAGTACTTC,CASSQVAGGPYEQYF
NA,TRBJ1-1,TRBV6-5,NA,TGTGCCAGCAGTTACTCGAATATTCTGGGCCTCGGAACTTTCTTT,CASSYSNILGLGTFF
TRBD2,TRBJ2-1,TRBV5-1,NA,TGCGCCAGCAGCTACCCGGGACTAGCGTGTGAGCAGTTCTTC,CASSYPGLACEQFF
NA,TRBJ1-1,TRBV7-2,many,TGTGCCAGCCGTCAGATGAACACTGAAGCTTTCTTT,CASRQMNTEAFF
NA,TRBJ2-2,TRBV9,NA,TGTGCCAGCAGCGCTGGCGGGGAGCTGTTTTTT,CASSAGGELFF
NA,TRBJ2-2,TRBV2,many,TGTGCCAGCATTTTTACACAGCACAACACCGGGGAGCTGTTTTTT,CASIFTQHNTGELFF
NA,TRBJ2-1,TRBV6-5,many,TGTGCCAGCAGTTACGGAACAGCTGCCTACAATGAGCAGTTCTTC,CASSYGTAAYNEQFF
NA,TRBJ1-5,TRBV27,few,TGTGCCACTCAACAGGGCAATCAGCCCCAGCATTTT,CATQQGNQPQHF
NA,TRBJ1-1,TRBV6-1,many,TGTGCCAGCAGTGAATTGGATACCACTGAAGCTTTCTTT,CASSELDTTEAFF
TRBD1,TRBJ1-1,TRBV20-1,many,TGCAGTGCTAGAGAGGGACAGGCTAACACTGAAGCTTTCTTT,CSAREGQANTEAFF